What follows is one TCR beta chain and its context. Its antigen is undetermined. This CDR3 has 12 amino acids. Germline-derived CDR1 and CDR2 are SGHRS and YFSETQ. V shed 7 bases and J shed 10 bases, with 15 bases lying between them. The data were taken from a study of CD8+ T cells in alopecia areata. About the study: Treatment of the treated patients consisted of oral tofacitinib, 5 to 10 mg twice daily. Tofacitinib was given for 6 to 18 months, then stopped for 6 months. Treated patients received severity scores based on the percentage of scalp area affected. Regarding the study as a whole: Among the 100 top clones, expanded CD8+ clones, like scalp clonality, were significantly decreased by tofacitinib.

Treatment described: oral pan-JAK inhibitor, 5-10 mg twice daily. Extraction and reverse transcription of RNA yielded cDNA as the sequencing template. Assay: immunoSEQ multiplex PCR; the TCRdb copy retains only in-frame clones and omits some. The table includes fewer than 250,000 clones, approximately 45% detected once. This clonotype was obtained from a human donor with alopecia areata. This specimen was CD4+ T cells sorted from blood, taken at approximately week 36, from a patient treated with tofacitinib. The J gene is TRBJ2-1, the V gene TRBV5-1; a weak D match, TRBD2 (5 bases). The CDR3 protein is CASRVLGGEQFF. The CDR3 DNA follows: TGCGCCAGCCGAGTGCTGGGCGGGGAGCAGTTCTTC.